Listed below are T cell receptor beta chains from one sample, sequenced in a study of graft-versus-host responses after intestinal transplantation. Antigen specificity for these receptors is unknown. The protocol was immunoSEQ multiplex PCR, while the TCRdb copy is restricted to in-frame clones and leaves out a portion. This sample yields 90,000 to 95,000 clones, of which 85% to 95% are seen a single time; 0.49% belongs to the top ten. This specimen consisted of unstimulated CD8+ T cells sorted from spleen or lymph node cells, obtained before intestinal transplant. The receptors were sampled from a human donor who received an intestinal transplant. CDR3s include the opening cysteine and the closing phenylalanine or tryptophan.

TRBV4-1,TRBJ1-6,CASSTRQGEGSYNSPLHF
TRBV27,TRBJ2-7,CASSLGTGAYEQYF
TRBV9,TRBJ2-1,CASSVGSGGALSSYNEQFF
TRBV4-2,TRBJ2-1,CASSQDSEQFF
TRBV19,TRBJ1-5,CASSIADREDQPQHF
TRBV9,TRBJ2-1,CASSRTYDSSYNEQFF
TRBV7-6,TRBJ2-5,CASSLAGGAGSETQYF
TRBV6-5,TRBJ1-2,CASSYSPPNYGYTF
TRBV19,TRBJ1-1,CATSWGSMNTEAFF
TRBV7-6,.,CASSLAAGASSYEQYF
TRBV11-3,TRBJ2-1,CASRGAPNNEQFF
TRBV13,TRBJ2-1,CASGAGGGVNEQFF
TRBV19,TRBJ2-1,CASSSGGSYNEQFF
TRBV19,TRBJ2-1,CASRIGGGAGYNEQFF
TRBV30,TRBJ1-1,CAWSGVGGTEAFF
TRBV5-5,TRBJ2-2,CASSGDRGTLGELFF
TRBV19,TRBJ2-3,CASRPVPGLAGPGDTQYF
TRBV4-1,TRBJ2-7,CASSQVIAVRTDPEQYF
TRBV19,TRBJ2-7,CASSPGGYYEQYF
TRBV28,TRBJ2-7,CASSFSRHEGYEQYF
TRBV19,TRBJ2-5,CASSIGGGSQETQYF
TRBV4-2,TRBJ1-5,CASSQDRTDSNQPQHF
TRBV5-4,TRBJ1-2,CASSLGQGANGYTF
TRBV27,TRBJ2-2,CASRLGPGATGELFF
TRBV9,TRBJ2-3,CASSVVSGGTDTQYF
TRBV28,TRBJ1-1,CASNTLRDRGNFETFF
TRBV25-1,TRBJ2-1,CASSLAATYNEQFF
TRBV4-1,TRBJ1-3,CASRQQPQYDTIYF
TRBV4-1,TRBJ2-7,CASSQDTYEQYF
TRBV19,TRBJ1-1,CASSIGSSGNTEAFF
TRBV2,TRBJ2-1,CASSEVLAAKPPYNEQFF
TRBV27,TRBJ2-7,CASSLLAGSYEQYF
TRBV27,TRBJ1-6,CASSKTGLGSPLHF
TRBV7-3,TRBJ2-3,CASSVTGGTDTQYF
TRBV7-9,TRBJ2-5,CASSQLQGPQETQYF
TRBV29-1,TRBJ1-1,CSATGGEMNTEAFF
TRBV4-3,TRBJ1-1,CASSQERQGMNTEAFF
TRBV6-1,TRBJ2-1,CASGAGPYNEQFF
TRBV4-1,TRBJ1-3,CASSPWTGGGNTIYF
TRBV30,TRBJ1-1,CAWAGLGTEAFF
TRBV19,TRBJ2-5,CASSIGYGQEETQYF
TRBV4-1,TRBJ2-2,CASSRQNTGELFF
TRBV5-4,TRBJ2-7,CASSLGAYEQYF
TRBV19,TRBJ1-2,CASSIVPGLSYGYTF
TRBV27,TRBJ1-5,CASSLLQGYHPQHF
TRBV27,TRBJ1-1,CASSLFRAREAFF
TRBV19,TRBJ2-7,CASSIYGNSYEQYF
TRBV4-3,TRBJ1-2,CASSQDRTGGAHYGHTF